This is a list of T cell receptor beta chains from one sample in a study of T cells in localized non-small cell lung cancer. Sequencing used immunoSEQ multiplex PCR; TCRdb keeps in-frame clones, though not all of them. The repertoire holds some 64,000 clones, with roughly nine tenths as singletons. The sequencing here drew on peripheral blood, taken before any cancer treatment. The receptors here all came from a woman aged 40-69 years with stage I lung adenocarcinoma. Both conserved end residues are part of each CDR3. Fields, in order: V gene, D gene, CDR3 protein. The D gene is left open where the match is weak.

V gene: TRBV28; D gene: -; CDR3 protein: CASIPFPGSYEQYF
V gene: TRBV6-5; D gene: TRBD2; CDR3 protein: CATLAGGTGETQYF
V gene: TRBV7-9; D gene: -; CDR3 protein: CASSLARTASTNEQFF
V gene: TRBV10-3; D gene: -; CDR3 protein: CAIRMGRDNYGYTF
V gene: TRBV5-5; D gene: -; CDR3 protein: CASSWPGIPTTSTNEKLFF
V gene: TRBV7-6; D gene: TRBD1; CDR3 protein: CASSLTGGNTGELFF
V gene: TRBV15; D gene: TRBD2; CDR3 protein: CATSASGGPLTDTQYF
V gene: TRBV2; D gene: TRBD1; CDR3 protein: CASGGTGKTGELFF
V gene: TRBV28; D gene: TRBD1; CDR3 protein: CASSWTGGNTEAFF
V gene: TRBV28; D gene: -; CDR3 protein: CASSFPTSGGNTDTQYF
V gene: TRBV19; D gene: TRBD2; CDR3 protein: CASSPGLAGEQFF
V gene: TRBV7-2; D gene: -; CDR3 protein: CASQFITDQPQHF